This T cell receptor beta chain derives from a study of naive and memory T cell subsets. This clonotype was found a few times. Antigen specificity is unknown. An equimolar mix of two oligonucleotides served as the beta constant-region primer for TRBC1 and TRBC2. The ligated cDNA underwent four PCR rounds using SP2 and nested alpha and beta constant-region primers. MiXCR, run by TCRdb on the UMI-ligation and nested PCR reads, gives a single entry per CDR3 protein. The repertoire holds some 83,000 distinct CDR3 sequences, with over 9% as singletons. Study-level results: In naive cells, over 85% of TCR sequences were seen only once. Naive and memory subsets had different power law exponents for TCR abundance.

The V gene lost 5 bases and the J gene lost 5 bases, with 7 bases spanning the gap. CDR1 and CDR2 from the germline V gene are MDHEN and SYDVKM. The CDR3 sequence is 12 residues long. Alpha and beta libraries were amplified separately from the second PCR onward. Cells stained for CD3, CD4, CD8, CD45RA and CD27 were sorted into four subsets. This clonotype was obtained from a human donor in good health. V and J are TRBV28 and TRBJ1-3; D is unresolved. Sample: naive CD8+ T cells from blood. The CDR3 region is CASSTNRNTIYF. CDR3 nucleotide sequence: TGTGCCAGCAGTACAAACAGAAACACCATATATTTT.